A single T cell receptor (beta chain) is shown here with its context. Some clones are missing from TCRdb's copy, which holds only in-frame ones; the method was immunoSEQ multiplex PCR. The data hold approximately 160,000 clones, with about 84% observed a single time. The sample is drawn from a study of blood T cell repertoires in COVID-19. The V end lost 8 bases, the J end lost 4 bases, and 11 bases lay between the germline ends. This CDR3 region has 12 residues. Germline CDR1 is SEHNR and CDR2 is FQNEAQ (reference sequence). The sequence came from a man aged 40-55 years who had recovered from COVID-19. Sequencing was carried out using PBMCs or T cells enriched from blood (not recorded which). The chain is built from TRBV7-9 and TRBJ1-1; D is perhaps TRBD1 (5 bases). This CDR3 is CASRGRGTEAFF. In nucleotides, the CDR3 is TGTGCCAGCCGGGGGAGGGGCACTGAAGCTTTCTTT.